These 3 T cell receptor beta chains were sequenced from one sample in a study of CD8 T cells in Susac syndrome (dated by TCRdb to about 2019). Library creation used the immunoSEQ multiplex PCR assay. RNA was extracted using the RNeasy kit, and 0.5 to 1 microgram was reverse transcribed with random hexamers. TCRdb redid the processing of the public reads, applying fastp at Q25 and MiXCR, and retained in-frame beta chains. Rows merge per CDR3 protein into single entries with the most common DNA and genes. The sample table lists fewer than 140,000 distinct CDR3 sequences, around 94% of them with a count of one. The ten largest clones capture 0.4% to 0.5% of the sample. The sample comprised CD8+ T cells from PBMCs. These receptor sequences come from a human donor with Susac syndrome.

This rearrangement joins TRBV20-1 to TRBJ1-5; D is unresolved. The V gene's germline CDR1 is DFQATT and CDR2 SNEGSKA (reference sequence). This CDR3 contains 18 residues. The V gene lost 3 bases and the J gene lost 5 bases, with 26 bases spanning the gap. DNA of the CDR3: TGCAGTGCTAGGGCCCTTTTCCAAGGTGGGCCTGAGTATCAGCCCCAGCATTTT. Translation: CSARALFQGGPEYQPQHF.

The V call is TRBV20-1, the J call TRBJ2-7; D ambiguous. The CDR3 has 11 residues. The V end was cut by 5 bases, the J end by 1 base, with 6 bases between. The germline CDR1 and CDR2 sequences are DFQATT and SNEGSKA (reference sequence). Here the CDR3 reads CSAEDSYEQYF. The CDR3, as DNA: TGCAGTGCTGAGGATTCCTACGAGCAGTACTTC.

The rearrangement links TRBV7-3 to TRBJ2-7, with 8 bases fitting TRBD2. The germline gives CDR1 SGHTA, CDR2 FQGTGA. With 1 base clipped from V and 4 bases from J, the junction kept 6 bases outside the gene matches. CDR3 length equals 15 residues. CDR3 sequence reads: CASSLSPGGPYEQYF. In nucleotides, the CDR3 is TGTGCCAGCAGCTTAAGTCCGGGGGGGCCTTACGAGCAGTACTTC.